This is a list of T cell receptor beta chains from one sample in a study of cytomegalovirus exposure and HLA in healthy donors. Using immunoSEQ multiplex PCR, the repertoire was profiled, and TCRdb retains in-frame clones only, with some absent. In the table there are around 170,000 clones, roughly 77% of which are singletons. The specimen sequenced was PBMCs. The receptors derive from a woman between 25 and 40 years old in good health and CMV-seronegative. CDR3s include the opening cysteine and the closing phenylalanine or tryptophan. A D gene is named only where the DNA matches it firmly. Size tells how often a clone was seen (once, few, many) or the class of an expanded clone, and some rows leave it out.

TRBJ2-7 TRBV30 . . CAWQLLRGYEQYF TGTGCCTGGCAGTTACTCAGGGGTTACGAGCAGTACTTC
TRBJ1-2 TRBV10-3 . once CATRGGGLRGYTF TGTGCCACCCGGGGCGGGGGATTACGTGGCTACACCTTC
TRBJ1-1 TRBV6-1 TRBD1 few CASSGPLLGQANTEAFF TGTGCCAGCAGTGGGCCCCTCCTTGGACAGGCGAACACTGAAGCTTTCTTT
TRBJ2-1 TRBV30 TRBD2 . CAWRTSGGANEQFF TGTGCCTGGAGGACTAGCGGGGGGGCAAATGAGCAGTTCTTC
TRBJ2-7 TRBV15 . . CATSRDNHGGVGGGTSYEQYF TGTGCCACCAGCAGAGATAATCACGGCGGAGTAGGGGGGGGCACGTCCTACGAGCAGTACTTC
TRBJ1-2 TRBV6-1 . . CASSGYGSGGGYTF TGTGCCAGCAGTGGGTACGGGTCGGGGGGCGGCTACACCTTC
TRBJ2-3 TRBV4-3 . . CASSQDLTDTQYF TGCGCCAGCAGCCAAGATCTGACAGATACGCAGTATTTT
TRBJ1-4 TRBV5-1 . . CASSLRGFHEKLFF TGCGCCAGCAGCTTGAGAGGTTTCCATGAAAAACTGTTTTTT
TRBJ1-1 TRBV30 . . CAWSQAMNTEAFF TGTGCCTGGAGTCAGGCTATGAACACTGAAGCTTTCTTT
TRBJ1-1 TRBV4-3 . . CASSLRGTGRAEAFF TGCGCCAGCAGCCTCAGGGGTACAGGGAGGGCTGAAGCTTTCTTT
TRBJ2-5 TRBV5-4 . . CASSYTKDSGMETQYF TGTGCCAGCAGTTATACAAAGGACTCTGGGATGGAGACCCAGTACTTC
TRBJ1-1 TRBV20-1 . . CSALEVPEAFF TGCAGTGCCCTCGAGGTCCCTGAAGCTTTCTTT
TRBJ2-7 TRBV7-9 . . CASSLGLPGNTYEQYF TGTGCCAGCAGCTTAGGTCTGCCAGGGAATACCTACGAGCAGTACTTC
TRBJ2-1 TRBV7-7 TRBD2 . CASSLDSGGAGGNEQFF TGTGCCAGCAGCTTAGACAGCGGGGGGGCCGGAGGTAATGAGCAGTTCTTC
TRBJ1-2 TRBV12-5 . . CASGPQGDYGYTF TGTGCTAGTGGACCCCAGGGTGATTATGGCTACACCTTC
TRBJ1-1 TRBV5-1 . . CASGLRGEGTEAFF TGCGCCAGCGGTCTTCGGGGTGAGGGCACTGAAGCTTTCTTT
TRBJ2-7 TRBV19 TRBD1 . CASSFPRQTGTGYHYEQYF TGTGCCAGTAGTTTTCCTCGACAGACCGGGACAGGATACCACTACGAGCAGTACTTC
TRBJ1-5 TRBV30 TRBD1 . CAWSGTGGQPQHF TGTGCCTGGAGTGGAACAGGGGGTCAGCCCCAGCATTTT
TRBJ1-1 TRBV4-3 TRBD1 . CASSQEDRGYTEAFF TGCGCCAGCAGCCAAGAGGACAGGGGCTACACTGAAGCTTTCTTT
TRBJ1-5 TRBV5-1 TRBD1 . CASSFGTGAQPQHF TGCGCCAGCAGCTTCGGGACAGGGGCTCAGCCCCAGCATTTT
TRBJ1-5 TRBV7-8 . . CASSLPGVGQPQHF TGTGCCAGCAGCCTACCGGGGGTCGGTCAGCCCCAGCATTTT
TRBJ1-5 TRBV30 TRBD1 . CAWTGQGSQPQHF TGTGCCTGGACGGGACAGGGGTCACAGCCCCAGCATTTT
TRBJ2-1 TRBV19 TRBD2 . CASSLTSASSYNEQFF TGTGCCAGTAGTCTTACTAGCGCGAGCTCCTACAATGAGCAGTTCTTC
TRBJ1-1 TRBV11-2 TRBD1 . CASSFPSGTVKRGTEAFF TGTGCCAGCAGCTTCCCCTCCGGGACAGTCAAGAGAGGCACTGAAGCTTTCTTT
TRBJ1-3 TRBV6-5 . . CASSYFRSGNTIYF TGTGCCAGCAGTTACTTCAGATCTGGAAACACCATATATTTT
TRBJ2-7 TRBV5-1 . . CASSLGWGSDEQYF TGCGCCAGCAGCTTAGGTTGGGGCAGCGACGAGCAGTACTTC
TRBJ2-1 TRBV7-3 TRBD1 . CASSFAGTGLSNEQFF TGTGCCAGCAGCTTCGCCGGGACAGGGTTATCCAATGAGCAGTTCTTC
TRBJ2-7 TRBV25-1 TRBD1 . CASSVDRGEQYF TGTGCCAGCAGTGTTGACAGGGGCGAGCAGTACTTC
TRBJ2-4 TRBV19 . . CASSMGGDPKNIQYF TGTGCCAGTAGTATGGGCGGGGATCCCAAAAACATTCAGTACTTC
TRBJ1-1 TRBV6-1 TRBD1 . CASSEGYRGNTEAFF TGTGCCAGCAGTGAAGGCTACAGGGGGAACACTGAAGCTTTCTTT
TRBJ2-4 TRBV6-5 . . CASSSVLTKNIQYF TGTGCCAGCAGTTCGGTGCTAACCAAAAACATTCAGTACTTC
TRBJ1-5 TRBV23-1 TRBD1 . CASSPTGESNQPQHF TGCGCCAGCAGTCCTACAGGGGAAAGCAATCAGCCCCAGCATTTT
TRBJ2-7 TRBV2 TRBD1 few CASSNDRDGEQYF TGTGCCAGCAGCAATGACAGGGATGGCGAGCAGTACTTC
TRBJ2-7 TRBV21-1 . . CASSPLDSGLTYEQYF TGTGCCAGCAGCCCCCTCGATAGCGGGCTCACCTACGAGCAGTACTTC
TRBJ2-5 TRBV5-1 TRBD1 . CASSLGRTGGQETQYF TGCGCCAGCAGCTTGGGTAGGACAGGGGGCCAAGAGACCCAGTACTTC
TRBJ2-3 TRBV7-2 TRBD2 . CASSPLAGGQGTQYF TGTGCCAGCAGCCCACTAGCGGGGGGGCAGGGAACGCAGTATTTT
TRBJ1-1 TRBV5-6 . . CASSLYAGETEAFF TGTGCCAGCAGCTTGTACGCAGGGGAGACTGAAGCTTTCTTT
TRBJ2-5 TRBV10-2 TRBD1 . CASSGDRGFQETQYF TGCGCCAGCAGTGGGGACAGGGGATTCCAAGAGACCCAGTACTTC
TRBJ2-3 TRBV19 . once CASSILEGVGHTDTQYF TGTGCCAGTAGTATATTAGAAGGGGTTGGTCACACAGATACGCAGTATTTT